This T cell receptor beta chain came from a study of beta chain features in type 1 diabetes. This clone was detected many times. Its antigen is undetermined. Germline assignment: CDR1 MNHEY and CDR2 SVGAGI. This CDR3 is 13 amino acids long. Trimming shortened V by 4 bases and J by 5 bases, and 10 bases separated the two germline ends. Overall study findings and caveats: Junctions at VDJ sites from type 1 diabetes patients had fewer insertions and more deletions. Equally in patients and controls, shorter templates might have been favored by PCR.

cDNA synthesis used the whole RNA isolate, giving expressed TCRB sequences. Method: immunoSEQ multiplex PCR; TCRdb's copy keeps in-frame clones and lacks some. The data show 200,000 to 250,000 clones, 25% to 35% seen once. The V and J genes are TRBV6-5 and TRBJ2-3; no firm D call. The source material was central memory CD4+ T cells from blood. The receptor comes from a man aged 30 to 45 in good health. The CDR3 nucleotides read TGTGCCAGCAGTTTGAGGATCGGAGATACGCAGTATTTT. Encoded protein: CASSLRIGDTQYF.